This is a list of T cell receptor beta chains from one sample in a study of T-cell reconstitution after alpha-beta-depleted transplantation in children. From the PCR reads, TCRdb called clonotypes with MiXCR, one entry per CDR3 protein. The sample includes approximately 390,000 distinct CDR3 sequences, 11% of them seen just once. Here the sequenced sample was PBMCs from the stem cell graft donor, taken from the stem cell graft. The receptor set was obtained from a human donor who donated a stem cell graft to a child with acute myeloid leukemia. Each CDR3 is given with its conserved first and last residue. D genes are given only for firm matches. Clone size is shown for a subset of rows, as once, few, many or a class of expanded clone.

j_gene: TRBJ2-3; v_gene: TRBV9; d_gene: TRBD2; abundance: -; CDR3nt: TGTGCCAGCAGCGTAGAAGTGGGCTTAGCGGGAGATACGCAGTATTTT; CDR3aa: CASSVEVGLAGDTQYF
j_gene: TRBJ1-5; v_gene: TRBV15; d_gene: -; abundance: few; CDR3nt: TGTGCCACCAGCAGAGAGGGGGCAGGGAATCAGCCCCAGCATTTT; CDR3aa: CATSREGAGNQPQHF
j_gene: TRBJ1-1; v_gene: TRBV24-1; d_gene: TRBD1; abundance: once; CDR3nt: TGTGCCACCAGTGATGTTGCCCGGGACAGGGACAACACTGAAGCTTTCTTT; CDR3aa: CATSDVARDRDNTEAFF
j_gene: TRBJ1-1; v_gene: TRBV20-1; d_gene: -; abundance: -; CDR3nt: TGCAGTGCTAGAGCCGATAGTATCAACACTGAAGCTTTCTTT; CDR3aa: CSARADSINTEAFF
j_gene: TRBJ2-7; v_gene: TRBV18; d_gene: TRBD2; abundance: few; CDR3nt: TGTGCCAGCTCGGAAACGGGACTAGCCGAGCAGTACTTC; CDR3aa: CASSETGLAEQYF
j_gene: TRBJ2-3; v_gene: TRBV4-2; d_gene: TRBD2; abundance: many; CDR3nt: TGTGCCAGCAGCCAAGAGGGGAGGAGCGGGAGTGTGTTCGGCACAGATACGCAGTATTTT; CDR3aa: CASSQEGRSGSVFGTDTQYF
j_gene: TRBJ2-3; v_gene: TRBV7-2; d_gene: -; abundance: -; CDR3nt: TGTGCCAGCAGCTCATCACAGGGCACAGATACGCAGTATTTT; CDR3aa: CASSSSQGTDTQYF
j_gene: TRBJ2-3; v_gene: TRBV29-1; d_gene: -; abundance: few; CDR3nt: TGCAGCGTTGAATGGGGGTCGGCAGATACGCAGTATTTT; CDR3aa: CSVEWGSADTQYF
j_gene: TRBJ2-7; v_gene: TRBV20-1; d_gene: TRBD2; abundance: many; CDR3nt: TGCAGTGCTAGCTCCGACGGGACTAGCGGTTCCTACGAGCAGTACTTC; CDR3aa: CSASSDGTSGSYEQYF
j_gene: TRBJ1-1; v_gene: TRBV20-1; d_gene: -; abundance: many; CDR3nt: TGCAGTGCTAGAGATGGAGGGAGCGCTGAAGCTTTCTTT; CDR3aa: CSARDGGSAEAFF
j_gene: TRBJ1-2; v_gene: TRBV15; d_gene: TRBD1; abundance: few; CDR3nt: TGTGCCACCAGCAGAGACGGGACAGTCTATGGCTACACCTTC; CDR3aa: CATSRDGTVYGYTF
j_gene: TRBJ2-7; v_gene: TRBV5-1; d_gene: -; abundance: few; CDR3nt: TGCGCCAGCAGCTTGGTCAGACCAGTAAGGGAGATCGGGTATTGGTACGAGCAGTACTTC; CDR3aa: CASSLVRPVREIGYWYEQYF
j_gene: TRBJ2-1; v_gene: TRBV29-1; d_gene: -; abundance: -; CDR3nt: TGCAGCGTTGAAGTATGGCAGAGCTCCTACAATGAGCAGTTCTTC; CDR3aa: CSVEVWQSSYNEQFF
j_gene: TRBJ1-2; v_gene: TRBV12-3/TRBV12-4; d_gene: -; abundance: -; CDR3nt: TGTGCCAGCAGTTCATCCGGGTTCTATGGCTACACCTTC; CDR3aa: CASSSSGFYGYTF
j_gene: TRBJ2-1; v_gene: TRBV10-3; d_gene: -; abundance: -; CDR3nt: TGTGCCATCAGTGAGTCGCACGAGAGTGAGCAGTTCTTC; CDR3aa: CAISESHESEQFF
j_gene: TRBJ1-1; v_gene: TRBV5-1; d_gene: -; abundance: few; CDR3nt: TGCGCCAGCAGCCCTAGTCCGTCTCCTGACACTGAAGCTTTCTTT; CDR3aa: CASSPSPSPDTEAFF
j_gene: TRBJ2-1; v_gene: TRBV12-3/TRBV12-4; d_gene: TRBD2; abundance: many; CDR3nt: TGTGCCAGCAGTTTTAGTCTAGCGGGGTACGATGAGCAGTTCTTC; CDR3aa: CASSFSLAGYDEQFF
j_gene: TRBJ2-1; v_gene: TRBV20-1; d_gene: TRBD2; abundance: -; CDR3nt: TGCAGTGCTAGAGGAACTAGCGGGAGGGCCTATGAGCAGTTCTTC; CDR3aa: CSARGTSGRAYEQFF
j_gene: TRBJ2-4; v_gene: TRBV7-8; d_gene: -; abundance: many; CDR3nt: TGTGCCAGCGGAAAGGAGGTACTGGACATTCAGTACTTC; CDR3aa: CASGKEVLDIQYF
j_gene: TRBJ1-2; v_gene: TRBV20-1; d_gene: TRBD1; abundance: -; CDR3nt: TGCAGTGCGCCCAGGGGGGAGGGTGGCTACACCTTC; CDR3aa: CSAPRGEGGYTF
j_gene: TRBJ2-7; v_gene: TRBV12-3/TRBV12-4; d_gene: TRBD1; abundance: few; CDR3nt: TGTGCCAGCACGGACAGGGGAGCGGACGAGCAGTACTTC; CDR3aa: CASTDRGADEQYF
j_gene: TRBJ2-5; v_gene: TRBV4-2; d_gene: -; abundance: -; CDR3nt: TGTGCCAGCAGCCAGACGGCAGGGGGCGGGGGCCAAGAGACCCAGTACTTC; CDR3aa: CASSQTAGGGGQETQYF
j_gene: TRBJ1-3; v_gene: TRBV11-3; d_gene: -; abundance: -; CDR3nt: TGTGCCAGCAGAAATCCCCCCGGAAACACCATATATTTT; CDR3aa: CASRNPPGNTIYF
j_gene: TRBJ2-1; v_gene: TRBV25-1; d_gene: TRBD1; abundance: -; CDR3nt: TGTGCCAGCAGTGAATGGAGGGGACAGGGCAACAATGAGCAGTTCTTC; CDR3aa: CASSEWRGQGNNEQFF
j_gene: TRBJ2-7; v_gene: TRBV9; d_gene: TRBD1; abundance: few; CDR3nt: TGTGCCAGCAGCGTAGCCAGCGGACAGGCCCACGAGCAGTACTTC; CDR3aa: CASSVASGQAHEQYF
j_gene: TRBJ1-3; v_gene: TRBV29-1; d_gene: -; abundance: few; CDR3nt: TGCAGCGTCAGGGAATTCTCTGGAAACACCATATATTTT; CDR3aa: CSVREFSGNTIYF
j_gene: TRBJ1-6; v_gene: TRBV7-2; d_gene: -; abundance: many; CDR3nt: TGTGCCAGCAGCTTCGGCAGCGCTCATAATTCACCCCTCCACTTT; CDR3aa: CASSFGSAHNSPLHF
j_gene: TRBJ2-3; v_gene: TRBV3-1; d_gene: -; abundance: few; CDR3nt: TGTGCCAGCAGCCCGTCTCCCCAGGGAGGCGCGCAGTATTTT; CDR3aa: CASSPSPQGGAQYF
j_gene: TRBJ1-2; v_gene: TRBV29-1; d_gene: -; abundance: -; CDR3nt: TGCAGCGTACCGACACCAAACTATGGCTACACCTTC; CDR3aa: CSVPTPNYGYTF
j_gene: TRBJ2-3; v_gene: TRBV7-2; d_gene: TRBD2; abundance: -; CDR3nt: TGTGCCAGCAGCTCCCCTAGCGGGGTTACAAAAGATACGCAGTATTTT; CDR3aa: CASSSPSGVTKDTQYF
j_gene: TRBJ2-5; v_gene: TRBV12-3/TRBV12-4; d_gene: TRBD1; abundance: -; CDR3nt: TGTGCCAGCAGCCCCCCGGGGACAGCCCAAGAGACCCAGTACTTC; CDR3aa: CASSPPGTAQETQYF
j_gene: TRBJ2-3; v_gene: TRBV30; d_gene: -; abundance: -; CDR3nt: TGTGCCTGGAAAGTATTTCTGAGCACAGATACGCAGTATTTT; CDR3aa: CAWKVFLSTDTQYF
j_gene: TRBJ1-3; v_gene: TRBV4-2; d_gene: -; abundance: few; CDR3nt: TGTGCCAGCAGCCAAGAAAACGGGATGAGTGGAAACACCATATATTTT; CDR3aa: CASSQENGMSGNTIYF
j_gene: TRBJ2-7; v_gene: TRBV30; d_gene: TRBD1; abundance: few; CDR3nt: TGTGCCTGGAGTGTGTCAGGGGGCGTCTACGAGCAGTACTTC; CDR3aa: CAWSVSGGVYEQYF
j_gene: TRBJ2-5; v_gene: TRBV29-1; d_gene: TRBD2; abundance: -; CDR3nt: TGCAGCGTGGTGGGGGGGAACGGACACAACCAAGAGACCCAGTACTTC; CDR3aa: CSVVGGNGHNQETQYF
j_gene: TRBJ2-4; v_gene: TRBV12-3/TRBV12-4; d_gene: TRBD2; abundance: few; CDR3nt: TGTGCCAGCAGTTTAGTCGGACTAGCGGGAGATCGGGGAGCCAAAAACATTCAGTACTTC; CDR3aa: CASSLVGLAGDRGAKNIQYF
j_gene: TRBJ2-7; v_gene: TRBV28; d_gene: -; abundance: many; CDR3nt: TGTGCCAGCAGTTTTGGGGGGCGATACGAGCAGTACTTC; CDR3aa: CASSFGGRYEQYF
j_gene: TRBJ2-1; v_gene: TRBV12-3/TRBV12-4; d_gene: TRBD2; abundance: -; CDR3nt: TGTGCCAGCAGTTTGAAGCGGGAGTACAATGAGCAGTTCTTC; CDR3aa: CASSLKREYNEQFF